A selection of T cell receptor beta chains follows, all from one sample in a study of blood T cell repertoires in COVID-19. Only in-frame clones appear in the TCRdb table, and some are missing; sequencing was by immunoSEQ multiplex PCR. The sample has about 270,000 clones, 80% to 85% seen once. The sequenced sample consisted of peripheral blood. Receptors were obtained from a woman aged 60 to 75 with active or convalescent COVID-19. Each CDR3 is given with its conserved first and last residue. Fields, in order: clone size, V gene, CDR3 length, J gene, D gene, CDR3 DNA, CDR3 protein. The D gene is left open where the match is weak. The listing skips clone size in some rows; elsewhere it reads once, few, many or a size class.

abundance: few; v_gene: TRBV18; len: 16; j_gene: TRBJ1-1; d_gene: -; CDR3nt: TGTGCCAGCTCACCACCCCAGGGAGGGCGGAACACTGAAGCTTTCTTT; CDR3aa: CASSPPQGGRNTEAFF
abundance: -; v_gene: TRBV9; len: 13; j_gene: TRBJ1-2; d_gene: TRBD1; CDR3nt: TGTGCCAGCAGCGGGGGACAGATCTATGGCTACACCTTC; CDR3aa: CASSGGQIYGYTF
abundance: -; v_gene: TRBV6-4; len: 13; j_gene: TRBJ2-3; d_gene: -; CDR3nt: TGTGCCAGCAGGGGCGGGCGCACAGATACGCAGTATTTT; CDR3aa: CASRGGRTDTQYF
abundance: -; v_gene: TRBV5-5; len: 14; j_gene: TRBJ1-2; d_gene: TRBD1; CDR3nt: TGTGCCAGCAGCATTAGGACAGGCCTCTATGGCTACACCTTC; CDR3aa: CASSIRTGLYGYTF
abundance: once; v_gene: TRBV10-3; len: 15; j_gene: TRBJ2-5; d_gene: TRBD1; CDR3nt: TGTGCCATCAGTGTTGGACAGGGAGGTCAAGAGACCCAGTACTTC; CDR3aa: CAISVGQGGQETQYF
abundance: -; v_gene: TRBV7-8; len: 14; j_gene: TRBJ2-1; d_gene: -; CDR3nt: TGTGCCAGTAGCGGATTTGCGGAGGACAATGAGCAGTTCTTC; CDR3aa: CASSGFAEDNEQFF
abundance: -; v_gene: TRBV7-2; len: 18; j_gene: TRBJ2-3; d_gene: TRBD2; CDR3nt: TGTGCCAGCAGCTCCCCCTCAGGACTAGCGGGGTGGGGGGATACGCAGTATTTT; CDR3aa: CASSSPSGLAGWGDTQYF
abundance: few; v_gene: TRBV19; len: 15; j_gene: TRBJ1-1; d_gene: TRBD1; CDR3nt: TGTGCCAGTAGTAACTACAGGGGGAGGGGAACTGAAGCTTTCTTT; CDR3aa: CASSNYRGRGTEAFF
abundance: -; v_gene: TRBV7-3; len: 14; j_gene: TRBJ1-1; d_gene: -; CDR3nt: TGTGCCAGCAGCCCCTTCGAGCTGAACACTGAAGCTTTCTTT; CDR3aa: CASSPFELNTEAFF
abundance: few; v_gene: TRBV4-2; len: 15; j_gene: TRBJ1-6; d_gene: -; CDR3nt: TGTGCCAGCAGCCCCAGACAGACCTATAATTCACCCCTCCACTTT; CDR3aa: CASSPRQTYNSPLHF
abundance: -; v_gene: TRBV15; len: 13; j_gene: TRBJ2-7; d_gene: -; CDR3nt: TGTGCCACCAGCAGAGTCCCGACTATCGAGCAGTACTTC; CDR3aa: CATSRVPTIEQYF
abundance: -; v_gene: TRBV2; len: 14; j_gene: TRBJ2-7; d_gene: TRBD2; CDR3nt: TGTGCCAGCAGTGGGACTAGCGGTTACTACGAGCAGTACTTC; CDR3aa: CASSGTSGYYEQYF
abundance: -; v_gene: TRBV9; len: 15; j_gene: TRBJ2-1; d_gene: -; CDR3nt: TGTGCCAGCAGCGTAGTCGCGGGGCTCTACAATGAGCAGTTCTTC; CDR3aa: CASSVVAGLYNEQFF
abundance: -; v_gene: TRBV27; len: 15; j_gene: TRBJ1-2; d_gene: TRBD1; CDR3nt: TGTGCCAGCAGTTTACGGGACAGGGGTGGGAATGGCTACACCTTC; CDR3aa: CASSLRDRGGNGYTF
abundance: -; v_gene: TRBV9; len: 16; j_gene: TRBJ2-3; d_gene: TRBD2; CDR3nt: TGTGCCAGCAGCGCGGGGGCTAGCGGGAGCACAGATACGCAGTATTTT; CDR3aa: CASSAGASGSTDTQYF
abundance: -; v_gene: TRBV2; len: 16; j_gene: TRBJ2-5; d_gene: TRBD2; CDR3nt: TGTGCCAGCAGGATCGAGGAGCGGGGGGACCAAGAGACCCAGTACTTC; CDR3aa: CASRIEERGDQETQYF
abundance: -; v_gene: TRBV6-5; len: 11; j_gene: TRBJ2-1; d_gene: -; CDR3nt: TGTGCCAGCAGTTATAGGGGGGAGCAGTTCTTC; CDR3aa: CASSYRGEQFF
abundance: -; v_gene: TRBV7-2; len: 14; j_gene: TRBJ1-4; d_gene: -; CDR3nt: TGTGCCAGCAGCTCCAGTCCTACTAATGAAAAACTGTTTTTT; CDR3aa: CASSSSPTNEKLFF
abundance: -; v_gene: TRBV11-1; len: 13; j_gene: TRBJ2-7; d_gene: -; CDR3nt: TGTGCCAGCAGCTTAGACGGCGGATACGAGCAGTACTTC; CDR3aa: CASSLDGGYEQYF
abundance: -; v_gene: TRBV4-2; len: 17; j_gene: TRBJ2-3; d_gene: TRBD2; CDR3nt: TGTGCCAGCAGCCAGATAGGTGGCGGGGGGGCCGCAGATACGCAGTATTTT; CDR3aa: CASSQIGGGGAADTQYF
abundance: -; v_gene: TRBV27; len: 16; j_gene: TRBJ2-5; d_gene: TRBD2; CDR3nt: TGTGCCAGCAGTTTTGAGGGACTATCCCCTCGTCGGACCCAGTACTTC; CDR3aa: CASSFEGLSPRRTQYF
abundance: -; v_gene: TRBV7-3; len: 14; j_gene: TRBJ2-7; d_gene: TRBD1; CDR3nt: TGTGCCAGCAGCCCTTGGACAGGGTCCTACGAGCAGTACTTC; CDR3aa: CASSPWTGSYEQYF
abundance: -; v_gene: TRBV11-2; len: 15; j_gene: TRBJ1-2; d_gene: TRBD1; CDR3nt: TGTGCCAGCAGCTTAGCTGGGACAGTCAACTATGGCTACACCTTC; CDR3aa: CASSLAGTVNYGYTF
abundance: -; v_gene: TRBV29-1; len: 13; j_gene: TRBJ1-2; d_gene: -; CDR3nt: TGCAGCGTTGCCCGCTCGGGAGGGTTAGGCTACACCTTC; CDR3aa: CSVARSGGLGYTF
abundance: -; v_gene: TRBV6-5; len: 14; j_gene: TRBJ2-7; d_gene: -; CDR3nt: TGTGCCAGCACCGGGGGGCAGGGGTCTTACGAGCAGTACTTC; CDR3aa: CASTGGQGSYEQYF
abundance: -; v_gene: TRBV27; len: 16; j_gene: TRBJ2-7; d_gene: -; CDR3nt: TGTGCCAGCAGGGGCGGGGGCGGGGGAAGAATAAACGAGCAGTACTTC; CDR3aa: CASRGGGGGRINEQYF
abundance: -; v_gene: TRBV11-3; len: 13; j_gene: TRBJ2-7; d_gene: -; CDR3nt: TGTGCCAGCAGCTTAAATAAGGGAGGCGAGCAGTACTTC; CDR3aa: CASSLNKGGEQYF
abundance: -; v_gene: TRBV2; len: 18; j_gene: TRBJ2-3; d_gene: -; CDR3nt: TGTGCCAGCAGTGTAGCGAAAAGAGAATTAGTAGTCACAGATACGCAGTATTTT; CDR3aa: CASSVAKRELVVTDTQYF